Shown below are 20 T cell receptor beta chains from a single sample sequenced in a study of radiotherapy plus CTLA-4 blockade in lung cancer. TCRdb's copy holds only in-frame clones and misses some; the assay was immunoSEQ multiplex PCR. The sample lists about 110,000 clones; more than 65% were seen once. Sample: peripheral blood, taken from a patient treated with radiotherapy plus ipilimumab. The receptors were gathered from a human donor with non-small cell lung cancer that progressed on radiotherapy plus ipilimumab. Some clones in this sample may be carry-over from other donors' samples.

The rearrangement links TRBV2 to TRBJ1-6, with 9 bases that match TRBD1. With 3 bases clipped from V and 6 bases from J, the junction kept 6 bases outside the gene matches. Germline V gene sequence: CDR1 SNHLY, CDR2 FYNNEI. The CDR3 covers 16 residues. CDR3 amino acids: CASSDLDRGGNSPLHF. Here the CDR3 DNA reads TGTGCCAGCAGTGATCTGGACAGGGGCGGTAATTCACCCCTCCACTTT.

The chain recombines TRBV27 with TRBJ2-7, with D tentatively TRBD1 or TRBD2 (5 bases each). Germline CDR1 reads MNHEY; CDR2 reads SMNVEV (reference sequence). The germline V and J ends were trimmed by 2 bases and 3 bases, with 14 bases remaining between them. The CDR3 extends over 15 amino acids. The chain's CDR3 is CASSLAGTDFYEQYF. CDR3 sequence (DNA): TGTGCCAGCAGTTTAGCCGGGACCGATTTCTACGAGCAGTACTTC.

This chain connects TRBV11-2 to TRBJ2-5; a weak D match, TRBD1 (6 bases). The CDR3 has 16 residues. V was shortened by 2 bases and J by 1 base, with 14 bases between the two germline ends. Germline values: CDR1 SGHAT, CDR2 FQNNGV. This chain's CDR3 is CASSLRQTGIQETQYF. The CDR3 nucleotides are TGTGCCAGCAGCTTAAGGCAGACAGGAATCCAAGAGACCCAGTACTTC.

The chain has TRBV19 and TRBJ1-2; TRBD1 matches at 10 bases. Unmatched junction bases numbered 6, after V lost 1 base and J lost 7 bases. Per germline, CDR1 LNHDA and CDR2 SQIVND (reference sequence). There are 15 residues in the CDR3. The CDR3 DNA follows: TGTGCCAGTAGTATAGTGACAGGGGGCGTTTCTGGCTACACCTTC. As protein: CASSIVTGGVSGYTF.

V usage is TRBV29-1 and J usage is TRBJ1-4; tentative D call: TRBD1 (5 bases). Per the germline V gene, CDR1 is SQVTM and CDR2 is ANQGSEA. CDR3 length: 16 amino acids. V dropped 2 bases and J dropped 0 bases, with 13 bases sitting between them. The CDR3 nucleotides read TGCAGCGTTGAACACCCCGGACAAGCAACTAATGAAAAACTGTTTTTT. Its translation is CSVEHPGQATNEKLFF.

The V call is TRBV4-3, the J call TRBJ2-1; 7 nucleotides line up with TRBD1. The length of the CDR3 is 15 residues. Germline loops: CDR1 LGHNA, CDR2 YSLEER. With 3 bases clipped from V and 3 bases from J, the junction kept 5 bases outside the gene matches. The CDR3 reads CASSHYRDSYNEQFF. In nucleotides, the CDR3 is TGCGCCAGCAGCCACTACCGGGACAGCTACAATGAGCAGTTCTTC.

The gene calls are TRBV7-2 and TRBJ2-1; D call uncertain. Germline values: CDR1 SGHTA, CDR2 FQGNSA. The CDR3 is 12 amino acids. With 3 bases removed from V and 5 bases from J, the gap between germline ends came to 5 bases. The CDR3 nucleotides read TGTGCCAGCAGCTTCTTAGACAATGAGCAGTTCTTC. Amino acid sequence: CASSFLDNEQFF.

The J gene is TRBJ2-3, the V gene TRBV27, with 13 bases fitting TRBD2. Germline lookup yields CDR1 MNHEY and CDR2 SMNVEV (reference sequence). The CDR3 runs 17 residues. Unmatched junction bases numbered 9, after V lost 5 bases and J lost 4 bases. The CDR3 DNA reads TGTGCCAGCAGTCCCCGAGGACTAGCGGGGGTGGCAGATACGCAGTATTTT. As protein: CASSPRGLAGVADTQYF.

Comments on this clone: One end of the junction varies from germline; a read error may be responsible. This chain joins TRBV28 and TRBJ1-2, with TRBD1 matching over 10 bases. The CDR3 loop spans 16 amino acids. The V gene's germline CDR1 is MDHEN and CDR2 SYDVKM. The CDR3 sequence: CASLPRDRGYSLGHTF. CDR3 in DNA: TGTGCCAGCCTACCCCGGGACAGGGGATATAGTCTTGGCCACACCTTC.

This chain connects TRBV7-2 to TRBJ2-7, with D perhaps matching TRBD1 (7 bases). The CDR3 has 16 amino acids. The V end lost 5 bases, the J end lost 0 bases, and 17 bases lay between the germline ends. The germline CDR1 and CDR2 sequences are SGHTA and FQGNSA. The CDR3 sequence is CASSRLRGTVSYEQYF. The CDR3 DNA reads as TGTGCCAGCAGCCGGCTTCGGGGGACAGTCTCCTACGAGCAGTACTTC.

This chain links TRBV6-5 with TRBJ1-3; 8 nucleotides align to TRBD1. CDR1 is MNHEY, CDR2 SVGAGI, per germline. The V and J ends lost 5 bases and 4 bases, in that order; junction bases with no gene match: 4. This CDR3 region has 14 residues. The CDR3 is CASSSRGLGNTIYF. For the CDR3, the DNA is TGTGCCAGCAGTAGCAGGGGGCTCGGAAACACCATATATTTT.

This clone has just a few counts. The chain uses TRBV7-9 and TRBJ1-4; 8 bases match TRBD1. The CDR3 has 15 residues. J gave up 7 bases and V 6 bases, and 10 bases lay outside the gene matches. Germline assignment: CDR1 SEHNR and CDR2 FQNEAQ (reference sequence). The CDR3 here is CASSSWTGWSEKLFF. The CDR3 DNA sequence: TGTGCCAGCAGTTCTTGGACAGGGTGGAGTGAAAAACTGTTTTTT. The whole variable domain, remainder taken from reference TRBV7-9 and TRBJ1-4, is DTGVSQNPRHKITKRGQNVTFRCDPISEHNRLYWYRQTLGQGPEFLTYFQNEAQLEKSRLLSDRFSAERPKGSFSTLEIQRTEQGDSAMYLCASSSWTGWSEKLFFGSGTQLSVL.

This clone was seen only once. The rearrangement uses TRBV14 and TRBJ1-2; D is perhaps TRBD1 (5 bases). Germline V gene sequence: CDR1 SGHDN, CDR2 FVKESK. Trimming shortened V by 1 base and J by 11 bases, and 14 bases separated the two germline ends. The CDR3 is 13 amino acids. The CDR3 is CASSQGGRLRYTF. The CDR3, as DNA: TGTGCCAGCAGCCAAGGGGGACGCTTGCGGTACACCTTC.

The J gene is TRBJ1-2, the V gene TRBV30, with 8 positions matching TRBD1. The V and J ends lost 0 bases and 7 bases, in that order; junction bases with no gene match: 7. Germline CDR1 is GTSNPN and CDR2 is SVGIG (reference sequence). CDR3 size: 14 residues. CDR3 bases: TGTGCCTGGAGTGTCGTACAGGGGGTAGGTGGCTACACCTTC. Translation gives CAWSVVQGVGGYTF.

This sequence joins TRBV30 and TRBJ2-5; no reliable D call. CDR3 length: 13 residues. Germline V gene sequence: CDR1 GTSNPN, CDR2 SVGIG (reference sequence). With 0 bases removed from V and 0 bases from J, the gap between germline ends came to 5 bases. In nucleotides, the CDR3 is TGTGCCTGGAGTGTACTCTACCAAGAGACCCAGTACTTC. It is translated as CAWSVLYQETQYF.

The chain uses TRBV30 and TRBJ1-5; possibly TRBD1 for D (6 bases). Trimming took 1 base from V and 4 from J, leaving 11 bases between them. Germline-derived CDR1 and CDR2 are GTSNPN and SVGIG (reference sequence). The CDR3 length is 14 residues. CDR3 amino acids: CAWSGAGDNQPQHF. The CDR3 bases are TGTGCCTGGAGTGGGGCAGGGGATAATCAGCCCCAGCATTTT.

V gene TRBV7-2 combines with J gene TRBJ2-1; no firm D call. The CDR3 has 16 amino acids. Germline values: CDR1 SGHTA, CDR2 FQGNSA. V was cut by 4 bases and J by 4 bases, with 17 bases left in between. In DNA, the CDR3 is TGTGCCAGCAGCTCTACGTCAAGCAACAATTACAATGAGCAGTTCTTC. Translating it yields CASSSTSSNNYNEQFF.

The chain couples TRBV6-1 to TRBJ2-7; the D gene is possibly TRBD1 (5 bases). Trimming took off 5 bases at V and 2 bases at J, with 10 bases between the two ends. Germline lookup yields CDR1 MNHNS and CDR2 SASEGT. The CDR3 is 13 residues long. The CDR3 coding sequence is TGTGCCAGCAGTCCTGACAGAACCTACGAGCAGTACTTC. As protein: CASSPDRTYEQYF.

This chain uses TRBV18 with TRBJ2-3; tentative D call: TRBD1 (5 bases). Germline V gives CDR1 KGHSH, CDR2 LQKENI. V was pared by 4 bases and J by 2 bases, with 10 bases between. CDR3 size: 14 residues. In DNA, the CDR3 is TGTGCCAGCTCACTCTGGACACACACAGATACGCAGTATTTT. Amino acids: CASSLWTHTDTQYF.

The chain links TRBV11-1 to TRBJ2-1; 10 bases are a match to TRBD2. The CDR3 has 15 residues. CDR1 is SGHAT, CDR2 FQDESV, per germline (reference sequence). The trim removed 4 bases at V and 4 bases at J, leaving 4 bases unmatched. CDR3 sequence reads: CASSSKRGGYNEQFF. The DNA of the CDR3 is TGTGCCAGCAGCTCAAAGCGGGGGGGTTACAATGAGCAGTTCTTC.